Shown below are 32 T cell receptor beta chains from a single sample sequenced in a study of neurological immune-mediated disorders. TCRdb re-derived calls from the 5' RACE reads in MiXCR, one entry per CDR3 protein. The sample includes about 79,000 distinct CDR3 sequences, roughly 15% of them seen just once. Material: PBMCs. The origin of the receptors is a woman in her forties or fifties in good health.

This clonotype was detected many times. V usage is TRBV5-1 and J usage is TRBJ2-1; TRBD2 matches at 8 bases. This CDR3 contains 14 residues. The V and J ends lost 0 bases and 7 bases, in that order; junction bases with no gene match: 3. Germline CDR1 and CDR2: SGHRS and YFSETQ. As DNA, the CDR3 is TGCGCCAGCAGCTTGGCCTTAGCGGGAAATGAGCAGTTCTTC. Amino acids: CASSLALAGNEQFF.

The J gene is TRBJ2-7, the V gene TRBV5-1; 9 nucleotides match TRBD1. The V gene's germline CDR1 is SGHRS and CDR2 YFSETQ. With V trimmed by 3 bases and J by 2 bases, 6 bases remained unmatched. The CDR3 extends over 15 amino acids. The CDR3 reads CASSSDRGGTYEQYF. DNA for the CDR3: TGCGCCAGCAGCTCTGACAGGGGGGGAACCTACGAGCAGTACTTC.

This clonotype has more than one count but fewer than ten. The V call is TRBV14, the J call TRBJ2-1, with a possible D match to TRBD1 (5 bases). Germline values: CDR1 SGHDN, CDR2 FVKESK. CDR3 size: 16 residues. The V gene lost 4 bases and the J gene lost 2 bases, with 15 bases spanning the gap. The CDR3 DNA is TGTGCCAGCAGCCCTCCGGCAGGGCGAACCTACAATGAGCAGTTCTTC. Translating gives CASSPPAGRTYNEQFF.

The CDR3 is CASSSATGLYGYTF. In nucleotides, the CDR3 is TGTGCCAGCAGCTCTGCGACCGGCCTCTATGGCTACACCTTC. The rearrangement links TRBV7-9 to TRBJ1-2; D gene uncertain. The CDR3 is 14 residues long. The V gene lost 4 bases and the J gene lost 4 bases, with 13 bases spanning the gap. CDR1 and CDR2 from the germline V gene are SEHNR and FQNEAQ (reference sequence).

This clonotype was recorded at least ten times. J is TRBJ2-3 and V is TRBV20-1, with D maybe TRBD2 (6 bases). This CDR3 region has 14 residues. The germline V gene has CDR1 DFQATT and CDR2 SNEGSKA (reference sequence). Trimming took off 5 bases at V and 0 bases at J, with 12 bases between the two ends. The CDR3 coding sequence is TGCAGTGCTCAGAGCGGGTCTAGCACAGATACGCAGTATTTT. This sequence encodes CSAQSGSSTDTQYF.

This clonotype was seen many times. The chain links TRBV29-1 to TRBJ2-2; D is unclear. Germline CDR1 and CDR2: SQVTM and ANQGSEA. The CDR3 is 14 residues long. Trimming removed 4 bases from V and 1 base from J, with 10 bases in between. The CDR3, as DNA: TGCAGCGTTGGAACATTTCAGAACACCGGGGAGCTGTTTTTT. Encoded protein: CSVGTFQNTGELFF.

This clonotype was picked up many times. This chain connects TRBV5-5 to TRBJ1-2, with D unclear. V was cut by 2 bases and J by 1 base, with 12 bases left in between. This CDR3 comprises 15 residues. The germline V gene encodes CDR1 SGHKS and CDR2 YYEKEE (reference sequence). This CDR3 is CASSFPGGINYGYTF. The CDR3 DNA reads TGTGCCAGCAGCTTCCCGGGAGGCATTAACTATGGCTACACCTTC.

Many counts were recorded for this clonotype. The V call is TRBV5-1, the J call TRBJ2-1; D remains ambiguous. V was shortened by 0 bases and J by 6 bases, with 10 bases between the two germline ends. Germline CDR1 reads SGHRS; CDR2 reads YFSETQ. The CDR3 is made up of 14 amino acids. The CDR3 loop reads CASSLGGDINEQFF. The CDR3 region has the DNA TGCGCCAGCAGCTTGGGCGGAGATATCAATGAGCAGTTCTTC.

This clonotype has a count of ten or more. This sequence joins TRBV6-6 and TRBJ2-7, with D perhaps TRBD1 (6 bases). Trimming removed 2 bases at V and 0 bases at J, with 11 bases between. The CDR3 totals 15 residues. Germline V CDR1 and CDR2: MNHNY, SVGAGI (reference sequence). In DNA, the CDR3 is TGTGCCAGCAGTTACCGTCAGGGGAGCTCCTACGAGCAGTACTTC. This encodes CASSYRQGSSYEQYF.

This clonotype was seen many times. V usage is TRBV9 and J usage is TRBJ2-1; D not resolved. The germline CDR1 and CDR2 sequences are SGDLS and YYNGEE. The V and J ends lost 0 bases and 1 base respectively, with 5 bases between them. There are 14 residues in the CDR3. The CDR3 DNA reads TGTGCCAGCAGCGTAGTGCCATCCTACAATGAGCAGTTCTTC. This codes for CASSVVPSYNEQFF. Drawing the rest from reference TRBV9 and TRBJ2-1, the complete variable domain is DSGVTQTPKHLITATGQRVTLRCSPRSGDLSVYWYQQSLDQGLQFLIQYYNGEERAKGNILERFSAQQFPDLHSELNLSSLELGDSALYFCASSVVPSYNEQFFGPGTRLTVL.

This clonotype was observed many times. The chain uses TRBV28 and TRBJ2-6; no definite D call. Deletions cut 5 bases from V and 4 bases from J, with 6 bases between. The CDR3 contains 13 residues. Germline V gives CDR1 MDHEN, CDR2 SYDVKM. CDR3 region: CASSTPGANVLTF. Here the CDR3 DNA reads TGTGCCAGCAGTACCCCCGGGGCCAACGTCCTGACTTTC.

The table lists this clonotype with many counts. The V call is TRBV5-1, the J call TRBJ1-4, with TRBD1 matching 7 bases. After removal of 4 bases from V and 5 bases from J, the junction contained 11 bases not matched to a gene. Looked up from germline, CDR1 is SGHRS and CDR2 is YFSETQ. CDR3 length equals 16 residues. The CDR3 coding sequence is TGCGCCAGCAGCCGGGGCGGGACAGAGGAGAATGAAAAACTGTTTTTT. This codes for CASSRGGTEENEKLFF.

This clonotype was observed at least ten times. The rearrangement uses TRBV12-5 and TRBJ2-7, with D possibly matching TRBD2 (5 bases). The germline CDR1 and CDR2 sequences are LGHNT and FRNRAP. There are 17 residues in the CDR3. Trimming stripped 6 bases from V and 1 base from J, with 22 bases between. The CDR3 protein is CASGRKTGRERSYEQYF. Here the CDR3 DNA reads TGTGCTAGTGGCCGTAAAACCGGAAGGGAGAGATCCTACGAGCAGTACTTC. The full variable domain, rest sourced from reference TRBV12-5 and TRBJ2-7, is DARVTQTPRHKVTEMGQEVTMRCQPILGHNTVFWYRQTMMQGLELLAYFRNRAPLDDSGMPKDRFSAEMPDATLATLKIQPSEPRDSAVYFCASGRKTGRERSYEQYFGPGTRLTVT.

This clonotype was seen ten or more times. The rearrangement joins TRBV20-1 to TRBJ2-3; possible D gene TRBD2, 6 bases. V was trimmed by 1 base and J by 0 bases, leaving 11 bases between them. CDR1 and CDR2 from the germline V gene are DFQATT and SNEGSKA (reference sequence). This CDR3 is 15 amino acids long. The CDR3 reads CSARAPSVSTDTQYF. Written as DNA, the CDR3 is TGCAGTGCTAGAGCTCCTAGCGTAAGCACAGATACGCAGTATTTT.

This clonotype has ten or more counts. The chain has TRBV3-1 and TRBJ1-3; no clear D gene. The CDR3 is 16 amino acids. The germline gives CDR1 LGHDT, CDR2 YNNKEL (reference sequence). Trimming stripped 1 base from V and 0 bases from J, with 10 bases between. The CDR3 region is CASSQGAILSGNTIYF. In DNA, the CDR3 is TGTGCCAGCAGCCAAGGCGCCATCCTCTCTGGAAACACCATATATTTT.

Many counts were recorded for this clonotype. The CDR3 region is CASSPKGGDNQPQHF. For the CDR3, the DNA is TGCGCCAGCAGTCCAAAAGGGGGAGACAATCAGCCCCAGCATTTT. This chain joins TRBV5-1 and TRBJ1-5; the D gene is possibly TRBD1 (6 bases). Germline V lookup: CDR1 SGHRS, CDR2 YFSETQ. The CDR3 runs 15 residues. V was pared by 5 bases and J by 3 bases, with 15 bases between. Supplemented by reference TRBV5-1 and TRBJ1-5, the full variable domain reads KAGVTQTPRYLIKTRGQQVTLSCSPISGHRSVSWYQQTPGQGLQFLFEYFSETQRNKGNFPGRFSGRQFSNSRSEMNVSTLELGDSALYLCASSPKGGDNQPQHFGDGTRLSIL.

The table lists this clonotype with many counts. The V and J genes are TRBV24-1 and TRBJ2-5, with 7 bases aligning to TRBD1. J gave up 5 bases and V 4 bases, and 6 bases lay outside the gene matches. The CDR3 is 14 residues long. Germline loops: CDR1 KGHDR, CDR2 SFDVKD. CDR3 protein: CATSDVTGVETQYF. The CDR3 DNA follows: TGTGCCACCAGTGACGTAACAGGGGTTGAGACCCAGTACTTC.

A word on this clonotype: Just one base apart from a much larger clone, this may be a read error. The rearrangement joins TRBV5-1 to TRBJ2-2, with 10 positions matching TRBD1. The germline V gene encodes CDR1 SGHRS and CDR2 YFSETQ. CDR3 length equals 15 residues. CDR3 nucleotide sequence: TGCGCCAGCAGCGGGGGACAGGGGCATTCCGGGGCGCTGTTTTTT. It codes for CASSGGQGHSGALFF.

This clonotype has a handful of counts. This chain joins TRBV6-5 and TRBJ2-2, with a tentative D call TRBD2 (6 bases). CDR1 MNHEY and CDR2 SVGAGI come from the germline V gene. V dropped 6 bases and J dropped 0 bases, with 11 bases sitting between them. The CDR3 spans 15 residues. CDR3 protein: CASSRWGANTGELFF. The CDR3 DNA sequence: TGTGCCAGCAGCCGGTGGGGGGCGAACACCGGGGAGCTGTTTTTT.

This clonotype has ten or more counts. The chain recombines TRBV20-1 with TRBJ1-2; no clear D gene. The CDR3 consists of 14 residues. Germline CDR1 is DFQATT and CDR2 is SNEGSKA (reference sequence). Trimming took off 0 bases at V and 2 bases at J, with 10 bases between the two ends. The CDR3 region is CSAREGGRNYGYTF. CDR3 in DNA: TGCAGTGCTAGAGAGGGAGGACGGAACTATGGCTACACCTTC.

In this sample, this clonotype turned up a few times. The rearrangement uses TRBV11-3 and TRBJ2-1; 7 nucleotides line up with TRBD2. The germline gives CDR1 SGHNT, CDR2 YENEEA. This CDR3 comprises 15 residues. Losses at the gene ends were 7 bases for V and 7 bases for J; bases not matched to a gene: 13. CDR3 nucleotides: TGTGCCAGCAACCCTGGGGGGGAGGCGGTGAATGAGCAGTTCTTC. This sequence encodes CASNPGGEAVNEQFF. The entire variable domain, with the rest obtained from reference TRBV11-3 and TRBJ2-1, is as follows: EAGVVQSPRYKIIEKKQPVAFWCNPISGHNTLYWYLQNLGQGPELLIRYENEEAVDDSQLPKDRFSAERLKGVDSTLKIQPAELGDSAVYLCASNPGGEAVNEQFFGPGTRLTVL.

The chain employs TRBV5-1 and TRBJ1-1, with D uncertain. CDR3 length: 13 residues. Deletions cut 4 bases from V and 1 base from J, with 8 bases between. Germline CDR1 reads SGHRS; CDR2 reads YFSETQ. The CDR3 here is CASSPNTNTEAFF. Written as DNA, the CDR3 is TGCGCCAGCAGCCCAAATACGAACACTGAAGCTTTCTTT. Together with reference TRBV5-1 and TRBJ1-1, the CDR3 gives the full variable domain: KAGVTQTPRYLIKTRGQQVTLSCSPISGHRSVSWYQQTPGQGLQFLFEYFSETQRNKGNFPGRFSGRQFSNSRSEMNVSTLELGDSALYLCASSPNTNTEAFFGQGTRLTVV.

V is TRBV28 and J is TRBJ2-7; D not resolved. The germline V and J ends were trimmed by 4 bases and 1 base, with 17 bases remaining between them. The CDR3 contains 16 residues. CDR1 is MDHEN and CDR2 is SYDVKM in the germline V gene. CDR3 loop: CASSYQYLTRSYEQYF. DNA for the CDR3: TGTGCCAGCAGTTACCAATATCTGACCCGGTCCTACGAGCAGTACTTC. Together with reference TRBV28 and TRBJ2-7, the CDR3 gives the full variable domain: DVKVTQSSRYLVKRTGEKVFLECVQDMDHENMFWYRQDPGLGLRLIYFSYDVKMKEKGDIPEGYSVSREKKERFSLILESASTNQTSMYLCASSYQYLTRSYEQYFGPGTRLTVT.

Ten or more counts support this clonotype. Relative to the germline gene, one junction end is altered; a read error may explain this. CDR3 region: CASSLGGEETQYF. The CDR3 DNA reads as TGTGCTAGCAGCTTAGGGGGGGAAGAGACCCAGTACTTC. The chain carries TRBV7-7 and TRBJ2-5; D is possibly TRBD2 (7 bases). The CDR3 loop spans 13 amino acids. Germline V gene data show CDR1 as SSHAT and CDR2 as FNYEAQ (reference sequence).

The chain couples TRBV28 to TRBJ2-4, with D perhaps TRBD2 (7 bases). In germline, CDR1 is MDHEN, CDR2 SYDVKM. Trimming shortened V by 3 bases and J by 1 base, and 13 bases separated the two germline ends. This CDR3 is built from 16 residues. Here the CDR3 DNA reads TGTGCCAGCAGTTTTGTGGGGGGGCTGGCCAAAAACATTCAGTACTTC. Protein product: CASSFVGGLAKNIQYF. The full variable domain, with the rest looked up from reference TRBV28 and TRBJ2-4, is DVKVTQSSRYLVKRTGEKVFLECVQDMDHENMFWYRQDPGLGLRLIYFSYDVKMKEKGDIPEGYSVSREKKERFSLILESASTNQTSMYLCASSFVGGLAKNIQYFGAGTRLSVL.

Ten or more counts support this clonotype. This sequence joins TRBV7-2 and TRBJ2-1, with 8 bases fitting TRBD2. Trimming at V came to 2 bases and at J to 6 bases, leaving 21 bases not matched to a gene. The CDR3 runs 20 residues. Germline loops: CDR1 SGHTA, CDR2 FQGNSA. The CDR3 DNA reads TGTGCCAGCAGCTTACCCCGAACTAGCGGACTACCCCATTGGGCCAATGAGCAGTTCTTC. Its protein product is CASSLPRTSGLPHWANEQFF.

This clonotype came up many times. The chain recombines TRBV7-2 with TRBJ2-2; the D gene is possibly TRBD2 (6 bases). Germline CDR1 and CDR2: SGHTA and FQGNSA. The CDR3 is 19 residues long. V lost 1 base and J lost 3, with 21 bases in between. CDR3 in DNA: TGTGCCAGCAGCTTAGGTTTAACTAGCCTGATAGGGGACACCGGGGAGCTGTTTTTT. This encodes CASSLGLTSLIGDTGELFF.

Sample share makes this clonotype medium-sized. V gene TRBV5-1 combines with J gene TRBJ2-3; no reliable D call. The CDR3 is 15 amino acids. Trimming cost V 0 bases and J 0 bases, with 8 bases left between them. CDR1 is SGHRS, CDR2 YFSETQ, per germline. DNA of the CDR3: TGCGCCAGCAGCTTGGGGCAGGAGAGCACAGATACGCAGTATTTT. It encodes CASSLGQESTDTQYF.

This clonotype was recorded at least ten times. DNA of the CDR3: TGTGCCAGCAGTTTCCGGGCCACAGATACGCAGTATTTT. Encoded protein: CASSFRATDTQYF. The chain uses TRBV27 and TRBJ2-3, with D unclear. The ends were cut back, 3 bases at V and 2 bases at J, with 6 bases in the middle. The CDR3 extends over 13 amino acids. Germline values: CDR1 MNHEY, CDR2 SMNVEV (reference sequence).

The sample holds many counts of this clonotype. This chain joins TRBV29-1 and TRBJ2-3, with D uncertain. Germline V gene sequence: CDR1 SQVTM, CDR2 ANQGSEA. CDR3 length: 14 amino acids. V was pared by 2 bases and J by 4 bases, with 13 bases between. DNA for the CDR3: TGCAGCGTTGAAAGACTCATCGGAGCAGATACGCAGTATTTT. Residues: CSVERLIGADTQYF.

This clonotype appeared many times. CDR3: CAISESDGRAYEQYF. CDR3 sequence (DNA): TGTGCCATCAGTGAGTCCGACGGGAGAGCCTACGAGCAGTACTTC. This chain uses TRBV10-3 with TRBJ2-7; D may be TRBD2 (6 bases). The germline V gene encodes CDR1 ENHRY and CDR2 SYGVKD. Trimming left V 0 bases short and J 2 bases short, with 11 bases between. This CDR3 comprises 15 residues.

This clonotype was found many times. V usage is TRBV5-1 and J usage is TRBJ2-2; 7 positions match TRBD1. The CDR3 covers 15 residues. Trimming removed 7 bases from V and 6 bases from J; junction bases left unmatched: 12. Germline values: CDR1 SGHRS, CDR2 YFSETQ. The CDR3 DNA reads TGCGCCAGCGGACGGGACAGCGGATCTCCCGGGGAGCTGTTTTTT. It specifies CASGRDSGSPGELFF.